This T cell receptor beta chain was sequenced for a study of OX40 agonist ivuxolimab in advanced cancers. Study as a whole: Patients were treated with ivuxolimab, an agonistic anti-OX40 (CD134) antibody. At 0.01 to 10 mg/kg, ivuxolimab was administered intravenously to patients every 2 weeks.

Germline CDR1 MDHEN, CDR2 SYDVKM. Trimming at V came to 5 bases and at J to 2 bases, leaving 8 bases not matched to a gene. The CDR3 is made up of 16 amino acids. As regards this clone: Its antigen is currently unknown.

Whole-study findings and limits: There was clonal expansion of CD4+ and CD8+ blood T cells by week 6 at 0.1 to 3.0 mg/kg. The 0.1-3.0 mg/kg partial responders had among the lowest clonal expansion.

The method was immunoSEQ multiplex PCR; TCRdb's version includes in-frame clones alone and lacks a portion of them. The table lists around 91,000 clones, roughly 87% of them singletons. This sequence originates from an adult with an advanced solid tumor such as melanoma, head and neck, liver or kidney cancer. The chain combines TRBV28 with TRBJ1-2; 10 nucleotides agree with TRBD1. The specimen comprised CD4+ or CD8+ T cells sorted from blood, sampled in a trial of the OX40 agonist ivuxolimab. CDR3 sequence reads: CASSVFPGQGNYGYTF. DNA of the CDR3: TGTGCCAGCAGTGTCTTCCCGGGACAGGGGAACTATGGCTACACCTTC.